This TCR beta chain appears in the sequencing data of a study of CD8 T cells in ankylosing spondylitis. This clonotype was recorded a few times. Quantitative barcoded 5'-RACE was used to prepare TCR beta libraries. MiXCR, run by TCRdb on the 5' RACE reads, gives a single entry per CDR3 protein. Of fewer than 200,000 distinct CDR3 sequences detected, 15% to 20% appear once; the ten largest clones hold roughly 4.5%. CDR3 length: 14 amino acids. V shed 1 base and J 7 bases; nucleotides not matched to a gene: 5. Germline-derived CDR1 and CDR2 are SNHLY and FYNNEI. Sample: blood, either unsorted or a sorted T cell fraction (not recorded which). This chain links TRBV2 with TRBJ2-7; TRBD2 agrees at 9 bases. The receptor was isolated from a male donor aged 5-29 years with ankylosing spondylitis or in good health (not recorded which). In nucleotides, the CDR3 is TGTGCCAGCAGTGAAGAAGATCTAGCGGGAGAGCAGTACTTC. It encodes CASSEEDLAGEQYF.